Reported below is one TCR beta chain. Its antigen is undetermined. RNA extraction was followed by reverse transcription into cDNA, which acted as the sequencing template. Profiling relied on immunoSEQ multiplex PCR, and the TCRdb table lists in-frame clones only, not all of them. The sample has about 98,000 clones, under 45% seen once. The data were taken from a study of CD8+ T cells in alopecia areata. About the study: Treated patients swallowed 5 to 10 mg of oral tofacitinib twice daily. Overall study findings and caveats: Lesional scalp displayed greater clonality than normal scalp, most notably in alopecia totalis/universalis. Besides other cells, scalp samples also yield sequences of resident alphabeta T cells from normal skin. Mouse data revealed clearer TCR sharing than patient data did, a gap possibly tied to HLA.

The V gene's germline CDR1 is MNHNS and CDR2 SASEGT. This CDR3 region has 13 residues. V was clipped by 8 bases and J by 0 bases, with 11 bases between them. Specimen: CD4+ T cells sorted from blood. This clonotype was sampled from a human donor with alopecia areata. The chain uses TRBV6-1 and TRBJ2-7; a possible D gene is TRBD1 (6 bases). The CDR3 loop reads CASEAGDSYEQYF. The CDR3 region has the DNA TGTGCCAGCGAGGCAGGGGACTCCTACGAGCAGTACTTC.